The 5 T cell receptor beta chains reported below all come from one sample, sequenced in a study of blood T cell repertoires in COVID-19. The protocol was immunoSEQ multiplex PCR, while the TCRdb copy is restricted to in-frame clones and leaves out a portion. In the table there are 110,000 to 150,000 clones, about four fifths of which are singletons. Source material: peripheral blood. Receptors were obtained from a woman older than 75 in a cohort sampled during active or convalescent COVID-19.

This chain joins TRBV6-1 and TRBJ2-3; 12 positions agree with TRBD1. Germline lookup yields CDR1 MNHNS and CDR2 SASEGT. J lost 6 bases, V lost 4 bases, and 8 bases had no gene match. The CDR3 is 16 amino acids. CDR3 sequence: CASSGRGTGGLDTQYF. The CDR3 nucleotides read TGTGCCAGCAGTGGCCGCGGGACAGGGGGCCTTGATACGCAGTATTTT.

The CDR3 nucleotides read TGTGCCAGCAGAATGACAGGGGTTAAGGAGGACGAGCAGTACGTC. Residues: CASRMTGVKEDEQYV. The rearrangement links TRBV3-1 (or the pseudogene TRBV3-2) to TRBJ2-7; TRBD1 matches 8 bases. Germline loops: CDR1 LGHDT, CDR2 YNNKEL (reference sequence). The CDR3 is made up of 15 amino acids. The trim removed 6 bases at V and 5 bases at J, leaving 12 bases unmatched.

The chain's CDR3 is CSASHFSEGNNEQFF. CDR3 nucleotides: TGCAGTGCTAGTCATTTTTCGGAGGGGAACAATGAGCAGTTCTTC. This chain joins TRBV20-1 and TRBJ2-1, with a tentative D call TRBD2 (6 bases). The CDR3 length is 15 residues. Germline V lookup: CDR1 DFQATT, CDR2 SNEGSKA (reference sequence). Trimming stripped 3 bases from V and 5 bases from J, with 17 bases between.

V usage is TRBV7-9 and J usage is TRBJ2-1; 10 nucleotides line up with TRBD2. Germline-derived CDR1 and CDR2 are SEHNR and FQNEAQ (reference sequence). V trimming: 5 bases; J trimming: 1 base; junction bases outside the gene matches: 5. The length of the CDR3 is 16 residues. The CDR3 DNA reads as TGTGCCAGCAGCCAACTAGCGGGGCTATCCTACAATGAGCAGTTCTTC. Translating it yields CASSQLAGLSYNEQFF.

V is TRBV15 and J is TRBJ1-2; 9 nucleotides align to TRBD1. The CDR3 loop spans 15 amino acids. Per germline, CDR1 LNHNV and CDR2 YYDKDF (reference sequence). The V segment lost 0 bases and the J segment 5 bases; nucleotides outside the gene matches: 4. The CDR3 region has the DNA TGTGCCACCAGCAGAGATCGAGGACAGGGGTATGGCTACACCTTC. It is translated as CATSRDRGQGYGYTF.